Listed here are 9 T cell receptor beta chains from one sample, sequenced in a study of OX40 agonist ivuxolimab in advanced cancers. Assay: immunoSEQ multiplex PCR; the TCRdb copy retains only in-frame clones and omits some. The profile shows around 29,000 clones, less than 90% of them singletons. This specimen consisted of CD4+ or CD8+ T cells sorted from blood, obtained in a trial of the OX40 agonist ivuxolimab. These receptor sequences come from an adult with an advanced solid tumor such as melanoma, head and neck, liver or kidney cancer.

The gene calls are TRBV10-3 and TRBJ2-3, with 8 bases fitting TRBD1. The CDR3 has 15 residues. Per germline, CDR1 ENHRY and CDR2 SYGVKD. V lost 10 bases to trimming and J lost 3 bases; unmatched junction nucleotides: 12. The CDR3 DNA reads as TGTGCCAGTATAGACAGGGGCCGAAGAACAGATACGCAGTATTTT. Its translation is CASIDRGRRTDTQYF.

The chain recombines TRBV19 with TRBJ1-5; D is perhaps TRBD1 (6 bases). The CDR3 contains 15 residues. Germline assignment: CDR1 LNHDA and CDR2 SQIVND (reference sequence). V lost 6 bases and J 1 base, leaving 13 bases between the germline ends. The CDR3 DNA reads as TGTGCCAGTAGGCCAGGGGAATCGAGCAATCAGCCCCAGCATTTT. Its translation is CASRPGESSNQPQHF.

The V call is TRBV5-5, the J call TRBJ1-1; the D is unclear. The CDR3 contains 15 residues. Trimming left V 4 bases short and J 1 base short, with 14 bases between. The germline CDR1 and CDR2 sequences are SGHKS and YYEKEE (reference sequence). In DNA, the CDR3 is TGTGCCAGCAGCGGAATATCTCGGCCGAACACTGAAGCTTTCTTT. Protein product: CASSGISRPNTEAFF. Complete variable domain (other parts from reference TRBV5-5 and TRBJ1-1): DAGVTQSPTHLIKTRGQQVTLRCSPISGHKSVSWYQQVLGQGPQFIFQYYEKEERGRGNFPDRFSARQFPNYSSELNVNALLLGDSALYLCASSGISRPNTEAFFGQGTRLTVV.

The V call is TRBV18, the J call TRBJ2-1; D is tentatively TRBD1 or TRBD2 (5 bases each). CDR3 length: 16 amino acids. V lost 3 bases and J 6 bases, leaving 18 bases between the germline ends. Per the germline V gene, CDR1 is KGHSH and CDR2 is LQKENI. This chain's CDR3 is CASSPPGPVGANEQFF. DNA for the CDR3: TGTGCCAGCTCACCTCCGGGACCCGTTGGAGCCAATGAGCAGTTCTTC.

This clone appeared once. The chain recombines TRBV4-3 with TRBJ2-2; D gene uncertain. Germline CDR1 LGHNA, CDR2 YSLEER. The CDR3 runs 13 residues. The ends were cut back, 2 bases at V and 1 base at J, with 2 bases in the middle. Written as DNA, the CDR3 is TGCGCCAGCAGCCAATGGAACACCGGGGAGCTGTTTTTT. It translates to CASSQWNTGELFF.

The chain combines TRBV28 with TRBJ2-7; D is perhaps TRBD1 (6 bases). Germline-derived CDR1 and CDR2 are MDHEN and SYDVKM. The CDR3 extends over 15 amino acids. V lost 5 bases and J lost 2, with 16 bases in between. The CDR3 sequence: CASSLGTLRPYEQYF. The DNA for the CDR3 is TGTGCCAGCAGTCTAGGGACACTTAGGCCCTACGAGCAGTACTTC.

The V gene is TRBV6-5, the J gene TRBJ1-5; tentative D call: TRBD1 (6 bases). Germline V CDR1 and CDR2: MNHEY, SVGAGI. V lost 4 bases to trimming and J lost 4 bases, with 14 bases between them. This CDR3 is built from 15 residues. CDR3 amino acids: CASSFSWRGNQPQHF. CDR3 coding DNA: TGTGCCAGCAGTTTTTCCTGGAGGGGGAATCAGCCCCAGCATTTT.

J is TRBJ2-7 and V is TRBV10-2; D is unclear. Germline loops: CDR1 WSHSY, CDR2 SAAADI. Deletions cut 4 bases from V and 5 bases from J, with 15 bases between. The CDR3 sequence is 14 residues long. The CDR3 sequence is CASSVTVNTHEQYF. The CDR3 DNA follows: TGCGCCAGCAGTGTGACTGTCAATACACACGAGCAGTACTTC.

The chain is built from TRBV25-1 and TRBJ1-6; no firm D call. The CDR3 is 13 residues long. CDR1 MGHDK and CDR2 SYGVNS come from the germline V gene. Trimming pared 4 bases from V and 7 bases from J, leaving 8 bases between. CDR3 in amino acids: CASSVRGNSPLHF. DNA for the CDR3: TGTGCCAGCAGTGTGAGAGGGAATTCACCCCTCCACTTT.